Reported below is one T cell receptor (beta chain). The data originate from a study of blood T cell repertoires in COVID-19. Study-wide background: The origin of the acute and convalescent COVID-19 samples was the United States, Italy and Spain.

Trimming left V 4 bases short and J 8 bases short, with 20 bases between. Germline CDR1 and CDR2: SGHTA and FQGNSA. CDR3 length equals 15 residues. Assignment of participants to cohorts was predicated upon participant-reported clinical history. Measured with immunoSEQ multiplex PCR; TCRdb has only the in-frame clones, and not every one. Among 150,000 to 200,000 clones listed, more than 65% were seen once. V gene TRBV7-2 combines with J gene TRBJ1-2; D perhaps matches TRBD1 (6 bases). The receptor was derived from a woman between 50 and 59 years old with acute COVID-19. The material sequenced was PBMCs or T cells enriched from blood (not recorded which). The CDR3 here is CASSSRGGSGKGYTF. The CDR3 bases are TGTGCCAGCAGCTCGCGAGGGGGATCGGGGAAGGGCTACACCTTC.